In its sample, the clone carrying this TCR beta chain was seen a few times. The sample originates from a study of blood T cell repertoires in COVID-19. Overall study context: Acute and convalescent COVID-19 specimens originated in the United States, Italy and Spain.

Germline V gene data show CDR1 as SNHLY and CDR2 as FYNNEI. CDR3 length: 14 amino acids. Between the trimmed V and J ends, which lost 3 bases and 0 bases, there was a span of 8 bases. In the study's own analysis: Amplification of reference gene primers provided the estimated nucleated cell counts. The method was immunoSEQ multiplex PCR; TCRdb's version includes in-frame clones alone and lacks a portion of them. Clone size and the V and J calls come from that table; the DNA yielded D and trimming. In the table there are 400,000 to 550,000 clones, around 89% of which are singletons. The sample consisted of peripheral blood. The chain is built from TRBV2 and TRBJ1-1; D uncertain. The clonotype originates from a woman aged 25 to 45 with acute or convalescent COVID-19. The chain's CDR3 is CASSDNPMNTEAFF. In DNA, the CDR3 is TGTGCCAGCAGTGACAATCCCATGAACACTGAAGCTTTCTTT.